This entry is about one T cell receptor beta chain. Antigen: not known. This entry is derived from a study of post-analysis software for immune sequencing data. The wider study: Relapsing-remitting, secondary progressive and progressive-relapsing courses of multiple sclerosis were included. Study findings and constraints: Controls showed significantly higher normalized Chao1 diversity than did multiple sclerosis patients. Higher frequency in patients than in controls was seen for five TRBV segments, with TRBV5-6, TRBV5-1 and TRBV20-1 among them.

Trimming left V 10 bases short and J 6 bases short, with 12 bases between. The CDR3 has 11 amino acids. Sequencing libraries made from TCR beta cDNA carried unique molecular identifiers. Each CDR3 protein is one row after TCRdb ran MiXCR on the PCR reads. The sample contains about 540,000 distinct CDR3 sequences, around 34% of which appear only once. Source material: blood. The genes are TRBV12-3 or TRBV12-4 and TRBJ1-2; no reliable D call. The origin of this receptor is a girl under 18 with multiple sclerosis. The CDR3 nucleotides read TGTGCCATTGGGGAAATGAATGGCTACACCTTC. Translated: CAIGEMNGYTF.